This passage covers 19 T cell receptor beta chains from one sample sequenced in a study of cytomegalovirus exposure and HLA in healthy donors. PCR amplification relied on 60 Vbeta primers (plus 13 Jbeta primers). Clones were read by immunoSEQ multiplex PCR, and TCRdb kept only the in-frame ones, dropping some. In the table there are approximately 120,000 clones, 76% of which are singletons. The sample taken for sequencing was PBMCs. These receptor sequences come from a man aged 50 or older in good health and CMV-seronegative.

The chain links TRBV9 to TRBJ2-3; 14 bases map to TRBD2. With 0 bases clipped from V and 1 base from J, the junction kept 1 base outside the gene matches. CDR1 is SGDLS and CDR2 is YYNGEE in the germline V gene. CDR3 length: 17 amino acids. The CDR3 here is CASSVAGLAGGTDTQYF. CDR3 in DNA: TGTGCCAGCAGCGTAGCGGGACTAGCGGGAGGCACAGATACGCAGTATTTT.

The CDR3 DNA reads as TGTGCCAGCAGCCCGGAGATGGATGGCTACACCTTC. It encodes CASSPEMDGYTF. The V call is TRBV5-5, the J call TRBJ1-2; no clear D. Germline V lookup: CDR1 SGHKS, CDR2 YYEKEE (reference sequence). The CDR3 spans 12 residues. V dropped 4 bases and J dropped 6 bases, with 10 bases sitting between them.

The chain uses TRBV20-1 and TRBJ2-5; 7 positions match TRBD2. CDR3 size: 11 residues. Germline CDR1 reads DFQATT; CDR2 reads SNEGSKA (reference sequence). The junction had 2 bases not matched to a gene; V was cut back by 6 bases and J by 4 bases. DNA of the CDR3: TGCAGTGCCGCGGGGGTAGAGACCCAGTACTTC. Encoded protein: CSAAGVETQYF.

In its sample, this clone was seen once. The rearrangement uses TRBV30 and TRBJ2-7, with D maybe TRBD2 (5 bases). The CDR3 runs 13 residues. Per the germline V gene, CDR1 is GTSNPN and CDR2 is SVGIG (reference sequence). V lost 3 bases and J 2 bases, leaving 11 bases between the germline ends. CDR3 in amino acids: CAWRSPGTYEQYF. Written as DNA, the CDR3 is TGTGCCTGGAGAAGTCCCGGGACCTACGAGCAGTACTTC.

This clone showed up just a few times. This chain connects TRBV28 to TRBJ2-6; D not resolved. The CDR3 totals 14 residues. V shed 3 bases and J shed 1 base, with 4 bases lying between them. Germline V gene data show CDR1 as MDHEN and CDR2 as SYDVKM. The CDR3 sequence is CASSFPSGANVLTF. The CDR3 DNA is TGTGCCAGCAGTTTCCCGTCTGGGGCCAACGTCCTGACTTTC. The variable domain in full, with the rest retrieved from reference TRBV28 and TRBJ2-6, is DVKVTQSSRYLVKRTGEKVFLECVQDMDHENMFWYRQDPGLGLRLIYFSYDVKMKEKGDIPEGYSVSREKKERFSLILESASTNQTSMYLCASSFPSGANVLTFGAGSRLTVL.

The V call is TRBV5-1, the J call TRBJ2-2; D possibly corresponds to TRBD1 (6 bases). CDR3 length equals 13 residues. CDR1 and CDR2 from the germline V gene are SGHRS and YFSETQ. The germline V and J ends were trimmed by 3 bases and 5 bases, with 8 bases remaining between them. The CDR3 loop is CASSSGVTGELFF. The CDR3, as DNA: TGCGCCAGCAGCTCAGGGGTTACCGGGGAGCTGTTTTTT.

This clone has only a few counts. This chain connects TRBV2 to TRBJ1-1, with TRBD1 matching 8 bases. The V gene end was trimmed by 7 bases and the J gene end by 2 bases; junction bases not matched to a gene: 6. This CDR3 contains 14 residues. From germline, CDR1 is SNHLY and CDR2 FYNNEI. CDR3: CASTLQGDNTEAFF. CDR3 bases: TGTGCCAGCACCTTACAGGGGGATAACACTGAAGCTTTCTTT.

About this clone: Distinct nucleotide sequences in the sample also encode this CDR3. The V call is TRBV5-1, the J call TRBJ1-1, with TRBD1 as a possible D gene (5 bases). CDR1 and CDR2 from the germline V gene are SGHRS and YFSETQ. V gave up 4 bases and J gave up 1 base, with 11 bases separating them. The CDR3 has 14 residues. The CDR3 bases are TGCGCCAGCAGCGCCAGAACAGGGAACACTGAAGCTTTCTTT. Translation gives CASSARTGNTEAFF.

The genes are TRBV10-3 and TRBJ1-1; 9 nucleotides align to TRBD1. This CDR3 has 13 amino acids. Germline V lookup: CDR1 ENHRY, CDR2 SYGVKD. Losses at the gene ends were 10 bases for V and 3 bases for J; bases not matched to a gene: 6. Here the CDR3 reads CATTTGGYTEAFF. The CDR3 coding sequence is TGTGCCACGACAACAGGGGGCTACACTGAAGCTTTCTTT.

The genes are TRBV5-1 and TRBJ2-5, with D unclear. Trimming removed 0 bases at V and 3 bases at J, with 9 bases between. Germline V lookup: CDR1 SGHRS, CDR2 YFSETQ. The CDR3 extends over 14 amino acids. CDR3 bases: TGCGCCAGCAGCTTGGGAGTTATCGAAGAGACCCAGTACTTC. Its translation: CASSLGVIEETQYF.

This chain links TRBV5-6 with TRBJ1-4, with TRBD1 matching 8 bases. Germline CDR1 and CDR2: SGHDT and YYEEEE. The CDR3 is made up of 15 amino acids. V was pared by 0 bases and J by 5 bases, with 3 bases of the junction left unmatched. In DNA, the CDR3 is TGTGCCAGCAGCTTGGGGACAGGGCCGAATGAAAAACTGTTTTTT. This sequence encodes CASSLGTGPNEKLFF.

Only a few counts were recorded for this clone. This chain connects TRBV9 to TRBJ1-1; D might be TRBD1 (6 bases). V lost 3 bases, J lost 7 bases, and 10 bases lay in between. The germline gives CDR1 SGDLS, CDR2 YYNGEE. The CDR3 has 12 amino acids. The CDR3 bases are TGTGCCAGCAGCGGGGGGGGGCTTGAAGCTTTCTTT. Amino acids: CASSGGGLEAFF.

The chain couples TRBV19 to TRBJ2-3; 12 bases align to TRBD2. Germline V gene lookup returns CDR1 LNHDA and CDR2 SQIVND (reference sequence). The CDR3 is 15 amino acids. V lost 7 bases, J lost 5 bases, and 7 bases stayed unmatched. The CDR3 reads CASTRLAGEVDTQYF. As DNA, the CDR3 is TGTGCCAGTACCCGACTAGCGGGGGAAGTAGATACGCAGTATTTT. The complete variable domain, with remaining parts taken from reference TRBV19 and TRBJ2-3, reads DGGITQSPKYLFRKEGQNVTLSCEQNLNHDAMYWYRQDPGQGLRLIYYSQIVNDFQKGDIAEGYSVSREKKESFPLTVTSAQKNPTAFYLCASTRLAGEVDTQYFGPGTRLTVL.

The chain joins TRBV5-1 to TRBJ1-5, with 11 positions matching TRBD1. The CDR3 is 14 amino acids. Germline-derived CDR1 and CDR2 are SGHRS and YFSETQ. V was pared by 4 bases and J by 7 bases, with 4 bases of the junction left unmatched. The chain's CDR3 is CASSAGQGGQPQHF. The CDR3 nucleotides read TGCGCCAGCAGCGCGGGACAGGGGGGACAGCCCCAGCATTTT.

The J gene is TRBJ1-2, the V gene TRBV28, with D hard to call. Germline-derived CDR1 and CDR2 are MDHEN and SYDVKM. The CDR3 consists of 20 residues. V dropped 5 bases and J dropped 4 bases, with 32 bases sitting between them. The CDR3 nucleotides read TGTGCCAGCAGTACCGACTCTCTCAAGAACCGGAGGGCTCGGTTCTATGGCTACACCTTC. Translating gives CASSTDSLKNRRARFYGYTF.

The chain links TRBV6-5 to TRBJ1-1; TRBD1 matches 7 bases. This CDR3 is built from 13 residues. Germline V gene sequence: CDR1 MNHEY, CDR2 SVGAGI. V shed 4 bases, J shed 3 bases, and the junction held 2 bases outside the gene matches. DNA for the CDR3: TGTGCCAGCAGTTTACAGGGGCACACTGAAGCTTTCTTT. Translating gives CASSLQGHTEAFF.

The CDR3 nucleotides are TGTGCCAGCTCACCCGGGACTGGGGAGACCCAGTACTTC. This translates into CASSPGTGETQYF. The genes are TRBV18 and TRBJ2-5; D might be TRBD2 (6 bases). V was trimmed by 3 bases and J by 5 bases, leaving 10 bases between them. The germline V gene has CDR1 KGHSH and CDR2 LQKENI. The length of the CDR3 is 13 residues. Drawing the rest from reference TRBV18 and TRBJ2-5, the complete variable domain is NAGVMQNPRHLVRRRGQEARLRCSPMKGHSHVYWYRQLPEEGLKFMVYLQKENIIDESGMPKERFSAEFPKEGPSILRIQQVVRGDSAAYFCASSPGTGETQYFGPGTRLLVL.

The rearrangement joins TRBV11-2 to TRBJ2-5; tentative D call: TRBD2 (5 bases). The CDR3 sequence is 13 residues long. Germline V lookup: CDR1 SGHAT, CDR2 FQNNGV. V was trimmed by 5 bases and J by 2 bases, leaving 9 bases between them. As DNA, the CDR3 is TGTGCCAGCAGCGCGGGCTCTCAAGAGACCCAGTACTTC. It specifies CASSAGSQETQYF.

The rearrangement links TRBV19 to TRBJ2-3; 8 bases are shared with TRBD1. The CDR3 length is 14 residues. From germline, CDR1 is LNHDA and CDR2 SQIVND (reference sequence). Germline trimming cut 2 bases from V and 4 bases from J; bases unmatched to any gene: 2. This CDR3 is CASSIQDRADTQYF. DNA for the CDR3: TGTGCCAGTAGTATACAGGACAGGGCAGATACGCAGTATTTT.